This T cell receptor beta chain was sequenced in a study of shared clonotypes between healthy human individuals. CDR1 SGHRS and CDR2 YFSETQ come from the germline V gene. CDR3 length: 14 amino acids. V dropped 4 bases and J dropped 8 bases, with 18 bases sitting between them. Each subset's genomic DNA was shared equally among a number of immunoSEQ plates. Measured with immunoSEQ multiplex PCR; TCRdb has only the in-frame clones, and not every one. The sample holds millions of clones, 85% to 95% seen once. This chain connects TRBV5-1 to TRBJ1-1, with TRBD1 as a possible D gene (6 bases). The specimen sequenced was naive CD4+ T cells sorted from blood. This sample's subset: CD45RA+ positively selected. This clonotype was obtained from a young man in good health. The CDR3 region is CASSQQIGGYEAFF. DNA of the CDR3: TGCGCCAGCAGCCAGCAAATCGGGGGCTACGAAGCTTTCTTT.